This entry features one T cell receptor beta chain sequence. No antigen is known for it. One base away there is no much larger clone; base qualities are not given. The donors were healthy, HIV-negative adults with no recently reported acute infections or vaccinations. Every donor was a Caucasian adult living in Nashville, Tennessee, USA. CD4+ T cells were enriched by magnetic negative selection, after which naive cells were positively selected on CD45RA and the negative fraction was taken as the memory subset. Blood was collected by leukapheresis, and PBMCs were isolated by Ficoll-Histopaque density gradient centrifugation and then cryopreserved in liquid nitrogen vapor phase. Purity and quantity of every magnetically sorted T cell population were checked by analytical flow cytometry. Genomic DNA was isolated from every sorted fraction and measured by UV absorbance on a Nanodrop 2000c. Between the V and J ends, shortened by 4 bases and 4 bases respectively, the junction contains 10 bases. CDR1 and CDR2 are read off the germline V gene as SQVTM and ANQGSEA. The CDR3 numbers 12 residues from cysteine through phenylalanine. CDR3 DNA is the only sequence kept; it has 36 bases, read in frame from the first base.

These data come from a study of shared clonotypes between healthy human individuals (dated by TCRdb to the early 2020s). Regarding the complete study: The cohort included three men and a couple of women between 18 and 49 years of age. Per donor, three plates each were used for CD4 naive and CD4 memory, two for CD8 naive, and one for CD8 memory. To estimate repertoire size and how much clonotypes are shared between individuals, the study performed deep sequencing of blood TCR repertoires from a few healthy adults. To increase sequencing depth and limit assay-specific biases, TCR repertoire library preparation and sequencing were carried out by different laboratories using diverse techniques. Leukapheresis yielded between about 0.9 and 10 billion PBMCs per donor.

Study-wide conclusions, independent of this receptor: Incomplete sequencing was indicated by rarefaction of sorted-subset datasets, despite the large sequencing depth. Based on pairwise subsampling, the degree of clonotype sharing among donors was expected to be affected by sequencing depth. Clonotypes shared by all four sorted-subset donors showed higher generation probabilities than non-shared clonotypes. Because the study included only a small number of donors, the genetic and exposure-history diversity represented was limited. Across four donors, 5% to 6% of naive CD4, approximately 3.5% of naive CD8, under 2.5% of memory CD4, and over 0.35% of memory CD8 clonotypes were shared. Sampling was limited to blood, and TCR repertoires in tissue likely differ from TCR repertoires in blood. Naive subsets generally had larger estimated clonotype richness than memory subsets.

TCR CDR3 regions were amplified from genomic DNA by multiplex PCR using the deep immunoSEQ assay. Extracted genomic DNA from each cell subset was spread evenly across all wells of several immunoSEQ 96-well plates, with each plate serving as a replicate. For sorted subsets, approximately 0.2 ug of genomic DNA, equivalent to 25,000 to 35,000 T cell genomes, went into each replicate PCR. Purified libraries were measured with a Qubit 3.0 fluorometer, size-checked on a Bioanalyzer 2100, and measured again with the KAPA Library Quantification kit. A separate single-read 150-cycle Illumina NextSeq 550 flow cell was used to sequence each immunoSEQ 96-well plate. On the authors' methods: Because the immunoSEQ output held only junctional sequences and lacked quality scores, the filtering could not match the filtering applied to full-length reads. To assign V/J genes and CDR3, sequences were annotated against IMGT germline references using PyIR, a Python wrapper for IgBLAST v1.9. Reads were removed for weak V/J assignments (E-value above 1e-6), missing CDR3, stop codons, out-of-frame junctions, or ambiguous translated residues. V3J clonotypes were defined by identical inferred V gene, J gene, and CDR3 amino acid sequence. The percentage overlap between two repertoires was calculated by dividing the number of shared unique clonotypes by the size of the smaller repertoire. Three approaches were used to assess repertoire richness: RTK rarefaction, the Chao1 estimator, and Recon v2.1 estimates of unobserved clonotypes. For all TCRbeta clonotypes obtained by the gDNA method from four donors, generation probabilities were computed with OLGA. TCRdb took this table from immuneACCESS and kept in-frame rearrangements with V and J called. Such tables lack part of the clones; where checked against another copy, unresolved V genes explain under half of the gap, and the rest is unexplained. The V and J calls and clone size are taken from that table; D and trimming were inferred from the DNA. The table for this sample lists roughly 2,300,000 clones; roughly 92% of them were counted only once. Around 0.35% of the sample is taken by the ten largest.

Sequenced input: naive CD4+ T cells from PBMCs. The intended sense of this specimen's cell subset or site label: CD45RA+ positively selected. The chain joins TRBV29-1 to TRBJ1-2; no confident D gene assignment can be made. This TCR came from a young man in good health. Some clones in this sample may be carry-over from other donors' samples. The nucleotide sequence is TGCAGCGTTGCCGGGCAAGCCTATGGCTACACCTTC. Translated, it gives CSVAGQAYGYTF. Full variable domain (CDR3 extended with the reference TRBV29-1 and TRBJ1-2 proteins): SAVISQKPSRDICQRGTSLTIQCQVDSQVTMMFWYRQQPGQSLTLIATANQGSEATYESGFVIDKFPISRPNLTFSTLTVSNMSPEDSSIYLCSVAGQAYGYTFGSGTRLTVV.